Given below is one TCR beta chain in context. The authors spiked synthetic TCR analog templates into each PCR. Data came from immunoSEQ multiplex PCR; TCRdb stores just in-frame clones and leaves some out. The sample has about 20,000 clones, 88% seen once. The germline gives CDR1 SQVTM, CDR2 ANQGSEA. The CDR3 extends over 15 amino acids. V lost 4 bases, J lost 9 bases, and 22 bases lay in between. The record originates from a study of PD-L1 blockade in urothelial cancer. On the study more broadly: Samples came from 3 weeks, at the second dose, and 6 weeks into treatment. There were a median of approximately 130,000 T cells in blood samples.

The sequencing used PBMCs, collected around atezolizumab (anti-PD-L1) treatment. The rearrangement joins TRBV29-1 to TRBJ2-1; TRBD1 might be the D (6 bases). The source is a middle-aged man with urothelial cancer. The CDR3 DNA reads TGCAGCGTTGTGGGGGCGGGCCCGGAGTTTCGTGAGCAGTTCTTC. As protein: CSVVGAGPEFREQFF.